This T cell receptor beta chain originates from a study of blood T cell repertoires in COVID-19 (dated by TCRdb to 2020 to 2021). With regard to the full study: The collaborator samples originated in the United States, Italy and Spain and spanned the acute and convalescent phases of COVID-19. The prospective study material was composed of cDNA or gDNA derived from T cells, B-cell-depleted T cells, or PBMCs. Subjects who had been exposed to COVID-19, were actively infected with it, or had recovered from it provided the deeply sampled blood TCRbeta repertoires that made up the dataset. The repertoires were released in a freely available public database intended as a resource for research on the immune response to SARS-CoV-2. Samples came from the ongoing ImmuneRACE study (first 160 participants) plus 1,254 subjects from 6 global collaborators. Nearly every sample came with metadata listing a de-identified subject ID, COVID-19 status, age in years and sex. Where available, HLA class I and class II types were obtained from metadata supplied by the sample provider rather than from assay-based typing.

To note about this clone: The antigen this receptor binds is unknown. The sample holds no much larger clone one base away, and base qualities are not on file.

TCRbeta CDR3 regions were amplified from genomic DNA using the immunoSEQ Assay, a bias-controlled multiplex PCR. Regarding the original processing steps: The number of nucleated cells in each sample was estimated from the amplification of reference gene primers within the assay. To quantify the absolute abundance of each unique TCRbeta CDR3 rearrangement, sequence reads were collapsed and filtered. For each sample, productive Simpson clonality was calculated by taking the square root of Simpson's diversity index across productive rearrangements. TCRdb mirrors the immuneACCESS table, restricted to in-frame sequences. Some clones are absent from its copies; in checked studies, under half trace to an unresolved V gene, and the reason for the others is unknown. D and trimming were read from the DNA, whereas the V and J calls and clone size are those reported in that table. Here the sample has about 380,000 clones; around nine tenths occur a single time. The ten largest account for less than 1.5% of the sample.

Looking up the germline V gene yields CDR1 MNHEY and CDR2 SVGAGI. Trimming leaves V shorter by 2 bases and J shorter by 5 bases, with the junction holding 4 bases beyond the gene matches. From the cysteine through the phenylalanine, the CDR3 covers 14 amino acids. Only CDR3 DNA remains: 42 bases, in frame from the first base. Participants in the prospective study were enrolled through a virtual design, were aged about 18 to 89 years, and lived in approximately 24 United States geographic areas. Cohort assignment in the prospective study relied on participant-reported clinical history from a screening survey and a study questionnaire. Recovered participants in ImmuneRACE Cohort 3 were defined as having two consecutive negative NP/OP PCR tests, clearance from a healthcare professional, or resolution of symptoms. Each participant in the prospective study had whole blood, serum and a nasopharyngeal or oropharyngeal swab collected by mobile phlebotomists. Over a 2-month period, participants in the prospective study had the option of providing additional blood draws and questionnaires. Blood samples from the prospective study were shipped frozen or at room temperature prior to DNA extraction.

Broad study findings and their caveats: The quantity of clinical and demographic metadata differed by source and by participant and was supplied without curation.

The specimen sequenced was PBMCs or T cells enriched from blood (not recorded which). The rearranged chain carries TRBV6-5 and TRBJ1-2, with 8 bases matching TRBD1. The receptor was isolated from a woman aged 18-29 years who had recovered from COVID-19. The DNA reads TGTGCCAGCAGTTACGCACAGGGGGGGTATGGCTACACCTTC. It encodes CASSYAQGGYGYTF.